This TCR beta chain is from a study of identifying expanded T cells in peripheral blood (dated by TCRdb to the late 2010s). General notes on the study: Separate aliquots of the same genomic DNA pool were sequenced to produce technical replicates, and four replicates were compared in pairs. Study-wide conclusions, independent of this receptor: Between technical replicates the binomial model flagged roughly 1.1 differentially abundant clones, whereas over about two weeks the binomial model flagged about 16.4 and over approximately four weeks approximately 20. Variance in clone template counts between approximately two-week samples significantly increased with total template count across all healthy donors. Across all healthy-donor time intervals, the beta-binomial model significantly lowered both the number of clones called differentially abundant and the false-positive rate. The authors expected that over much longer intervals, such as months to years, biological variance in healthy repertoires might increase even further.

As concerns this clone: The specificity of this receptor is unknown. No base quality values were provided; no much bigger clone lies one nucleotide off.

TCRbeta CDR3 regions were profiled by bias-controlled multiplex PCR amplification of genomic DNA with the immunoSEQ Assay. The study's processing was this. To quantify the absolute abundance of each unique TCRbeta CDR3 region, the sequences were collapsed and filtered. Two models were used to test differential abundance: a binomial model (Fisher-equivalent) and a beta-binomial model that adds time-dependent variance fitted from healthy donors. Clones with fewer than 5 combined templates were removed, and a clone was called differentially abundant if the clone's Benjamini-Hochberg FDR was below 0.01. The form v = (b*log(k)+a)^2 was used to model beta-binomial variance as a function of total template count across the two samples. As stored in TCRdb, this immuneACCESS dataset retains in-frame rearrangements with V and J assigned. A fraction of the clones does not appear; measured against another copy, unresolved V genes explain less than half of the discrepancy, and the remainder lacks a known reason. For V, J and clone size, that table is used; D and trimming come from the DNA. In all, the sample holds roughly 56,000 clones, and around 83% of those were seen once. The leading ten clones occupy roughly 18% of the sample.

No immune events such as infections were documented for the healthy donors during the collection period. To calibrate time-dependent variance in a beta-binomial model of T-cell clone differential abundance, blood repertoires from healthy donors were used as a training cohort. The training cohort included 10 or so healthy donors, of whom 3 were female and 7 were male. An age range of roughly 29 to 70 years, with an average of about 45 years, was recorded for the donors. Whole blood from each healthy donor was obtained from a commercial supplier and was collected at three time points around 2 weeks apart. For immunosequencing, genomic DNA was extracted from unsorted whole blood. Sequenced: blood. This receptor was identified in a person between 18 and 75 years old in good health.

The CDR3 protein: CASSVGDSAAGDTQYF. Read as DNA, the sequence is TGTGCCAGCAGCGTAGGGGACTCGGCTGCCGGAGATACGCAGTATTTT. The chain is made from TRBV9 and TRBJ2-3; a tentative D match to TRBD2 spans 6 bases. Relative to germline, V is 0 bases shorter and J is 5 bases shorter, with 16 bases between their ends. Reading the germline V gene gives CDR1 SGDLS and CDR2 YYNGEE. The CDR3 starts with the cysteine, ends with the phenylalanine, and has 16 residues. Only the CDR3 part of the read is kept: 48 bases, read in frame from the first base. This CDR3, with the reference TRBV9 and TRBJ2-3 proteins standing in past its ends, gives the full variable domain DSGVTQTPKHLITATGQRVTLRCSPRSGDLSVYWYQQSLDQGLQFLIQYYNGEERAKGNILERFSAQQFPDLHSELNLSSLELGDSALYFCASSVGDSAAGDTQYFGPGTRLTVL.